The 17 T cell receptor beta chains below come from one sample, sequenced in a study of blood T cell repertoires in COVID-19. Clones were sequenced by immunoSEQ multiplex PCR, and TCRdb holds only the in-frame ones, with some missing. The data contain under 150,000 clones, around 80% of them singletons. Source material: peripheral blood. The receptors stem from a human donor in a cohort sampled during active COVID-19.

The V call is TRBV7-6, the J call TRBJ2-7; 9 bases match TRBD1. The length of the CDR3 is 15 residues. Unmatched junction bases numbered 11, after V lost 5 bases and J lost 6 bases. Per the germline V gene, CDR1 is SGHVS and CDR2 is FNYEAQ. The CDR3, as DNA: TGTGCCAGCAGCACAACTGGGACAGGGCTTGCCGAGCAGTACTTC. Translated: CASSTTGTGLAEQYF.

This clone has a single count. The V and J genes are TRBV6-5 and TRBJ2-7; D is perhaps TRBD1 (6 bases). The CDR3 is 14 residues long. Per the germline V gene, CDR1 is MNHEY and CDR2 is SVGAGI. Trimming left V 5 bases short and J 5 bases short, with 16 bases between. CDR3 amino acids: CASSPGRRGNEQYF. CDR3 nucleotide sequence: TGTGCCAGCAGTCCAGGGAGAAGGGGGAACGAGCAGTACTTC.

The chain carries TRBV5-5 and TRBJ1-1; TRBD1 is a possible D gene (6 bases). Germline CDR1 reads SGHKS; CDR2 reads YYEKEE (reference sequence). The CDR3 consists of 16 residues. V lost 0 bases and J lost 0, with 12 bases in between. The CDR3 DNA follows: TGTGCCAGCAGCTTGGGGACAGAGCCGCTGAACACTGAAGCTTTCTTT. It translates to CASSLGTEPLNTEAFF.

The rearrangement uses TRBV27 and TRBJ2-2; D perhaps matches TRBD2 (5 bases). The length of the CDR3 is 24 residues. The ends were cut back, 3 bases at V and 0 bases at J, with 35 bases in the middle. Germline V gene sequence: CDR1 MNHEY, CDR2 SMNVEV (reference sequence). The CDR3: CASSLREGLVSHGMESANTGELFF. The CDR3, as DNA: TGTGCCAGCAGTTTGAGAGAGGGCCTTGTCAGCCACGGTATGGAAAGTGCGAACACCGGGGAGCTGTTTTTT.

The chain couples TRBV28 to TRBJ1-6; D is possibly TRBD1 (6 bases). Trimming took 2 bases from V and 10 from J, leaving 15 bases between them. Germline values: CDR1 MDHEN, CDR2 SYDVKM. The CDR3 has 15 residues. CDR3 protein: CASSLTGYRGSPLHF. The CDR3 DNA is TGTGCCAGCAGTTTAACAGGGTATCGGGGATCACCCCTCCACTTT.

The chain is built from TRBV30 and TRBJ2-7; the match to TRBD1 covers 9 bases. This CDR3 comprises 16 residues. V lost 0 bases, J lost 5 bases, and 11 bases stayed unmatched. CDR1 is GTSNPN, CDR2 SVGIG, per germline (reference sequence). This CDR3 is CAWSVPPWTGVDEQYF. The CDR3 DNA is TGTGCCTGGAGTGTACCCCCCTGGACAGGGGTCGACGAGCAGTACTTC.

CDR3 in amino acids: CASSYGTGNQETQYF. The CDR3 region has the DNA TGTGCCAGCAGTTACGGTACAGGAAACCAAGAGACCCAGTACTTC. The chain couples TRBV6-5 to TRBJ2-5; a possible D gene is TRBD1 (5 bases). Germline CDR1 MNHEY, CDR2 SVGAGI. V was clipped by 2 bases and J by 0 bases, with 10 bases between them. There are 15 residues in the CDR3.

CDR3 in DNA: TGTGCCAGCTTACTCCGACAGGGTCGGTACTTC. The encoded protein is CASLLRQGRYF. This chain connects TRBV27 to TRBJ2-7; 7 nucleotides match TRBD1. V was clipped by 8 bases and J by 12 bases; unmatched bases: 10. This CDR3 is 11 amino acids long. Germline CDR1 is MNHEY and CDR2 is SMNVEV (reference sequence).

The rearrangement uses TRBV9 and TRBJ2-1, with D maybe TRBD2 (5 bases). CDR1 SGDLS and CDR2 YYNGEE come from the germline V gene. The CDR3 consists of 15 residues. Trimming took off 3 bases at V and 6 bases at J, with 16 bases between the two ends. In DNA, the CDR3 is TGTGCCAGCAGCGACGGGAAAATGACTCGCAATGAGCAGTTCTTC. Translated, it gives CASSDGKMTRNEQFF.

V usage is TRBV27 and J usage is TRBJ2-7, with 8 bases aligning to TRBD2. Germline CDR1 is MNHEY and CDR2 is SMNVEV (reference sequence). With 4 bases clipped from V and 6 bases from J, the junction kept 8 bases outside the gene matches. The CDR3 loop spans 14 amino acids. This CDR3 reads CASSSGGGHGEQYF. In nucleotides, the CDR3 is TGTGCCAGCAGTTCGGGGGGGGGACACGGCGAGCAGTACTTC.

The chain carries TRBV11-2 and TRBJ2-1, with D tentatively TRBD2 (5 bases). Germline values: CDR1 SGHAT, CDR2 FQNNGV. CDR3 length: 17 amino acids. Trimming cost V 4 bases and J 7 bases, with 23 bases left between them. CDR3 bases: TGTGCCAGCAGCTCCTTAAGGGCGGGTGTGGGAAGTAATGAGCAGTTCTTC. Protein product: CASSSLRAGVGSNEQFF. Full variable domain (missing parts from reference TRBV11-2 and TRBJ2-1): EAGVAQSPRYKIIEKRQSVAFWCNPISGHATLYWYQQILGQGPKLLIQFQNNGVVDDSQLPKDRFSAERLKGVDSTLKIQPAKLEDSAVYLCASSSLRAGVGSNEQFFGPGTRLTVL.

The chain employs TRBV30 and TRBJ2-1; no reliable D call. The V gene's germline CDR1 is GTSNPN and CDR2 SVGIG (reference sequence). Trimming removed 2 bases from V and 6 bases from J, with 8 bases in between. The length of the CDR3 is 12 residues. The CDR3 spells CAWSPLRNEQFF. The DNA for the CDR3 is TGTGCCTGGAGTCCCCTTCGCAATGAGCAGTTCTTC. Using reference TRBV30 and TRBJ2-1 for the parts outside the CDR3, the full variable domain is SQTIHQWPATLVQPVGSPLSLECTVEGTSNPNLYWYRQAAGRGLQLLFYSVGIGQISSEVPQNLSASRPQDRQFILSSKKLLLSDSGFYLCAWSPLRNEQFFGPGTRLTVL.

V is TRBV28 and J is TRBJ1-1; D perhaps matches TRBD1 (6 bases). V was pared by 2 bases and J by 8 bases, with 9 bases between. The germline gives CDR1 MDHEN, CDR2 SYDVKM. The CDR3 extends over 12 amino acids. The CDR3 loop reads CASSLTQGEAFF. Written as DNA, the CDR3 is TGTGCCAGCAGTTTAACCCAGGGGGAAGCTTTCTTT.

This chain uses TRBV5-1 with TRBJ2-6; D is perhaps TRBD1 (7 bases). Trimming took off 5 bases at V and 0 bases at J, with 15 bases between the two ends. The CDR3 is made up of 17 amino acids. CDR1 is SGHRS and CDR2 is YFSETQ in the germline V gene. For the CDR3, the DNA is TGCGCCAGCAGTCGGGGGACAGCTTCCTCTGGGGCCAACGTCCTGACTTTC. Amino acids: CASSRGTASSGANVLTF.

The table lists this clone with a count of one. The chain links TRBV18 to TRBJ1-4; D gene uncertain. Looked up from germline, CDR1 is KGHSH and CDR2 is LQKENI. This CDR3 spans 13 amino acids. V was trimmed by 3 bases and J by 6 bases, leaving 8 bases between them. The CDR3 sequence: CASSPSRDEKLFF. The CDR3 region has the DNA TGTGCCAGCTCACCTAGCCGGGATGAAAAACTGTTTTTT.

Here the CDR3 reads CATKGAGNTIYF. CDR3 sequence (DNA): TGTGCCACCAAGGGAGCTGGAAACACCATATATTTT. J is TRBJ1-3 and V is TRBV9, with D unresolved. The CDR3 runs to 12 residues. The germline V gene encodes CDR1 SGDLS and CDR2 YYNGEE. Between the trimmed V and J ends, which lost 9 bases and 2 bases, there was a span of 9 bases.

This clone turned up a few times. CDR3 sequence reads: CASSANSGANVLTF. CDR3 bases: TGTGCCAGCAGCGCCAACTCTGGGGCCAACGTCCTGACTTTC. This rearrangement joins TRBV9 to TRBJ2-6; no clear D. Trimming cost V 3 bases and J 0 bases, with 4 bases left between them. The CDR3 consists of 14 residues. Germline V gene lookup returns CDR1 SGDLS and CDR2 YYNGEE.